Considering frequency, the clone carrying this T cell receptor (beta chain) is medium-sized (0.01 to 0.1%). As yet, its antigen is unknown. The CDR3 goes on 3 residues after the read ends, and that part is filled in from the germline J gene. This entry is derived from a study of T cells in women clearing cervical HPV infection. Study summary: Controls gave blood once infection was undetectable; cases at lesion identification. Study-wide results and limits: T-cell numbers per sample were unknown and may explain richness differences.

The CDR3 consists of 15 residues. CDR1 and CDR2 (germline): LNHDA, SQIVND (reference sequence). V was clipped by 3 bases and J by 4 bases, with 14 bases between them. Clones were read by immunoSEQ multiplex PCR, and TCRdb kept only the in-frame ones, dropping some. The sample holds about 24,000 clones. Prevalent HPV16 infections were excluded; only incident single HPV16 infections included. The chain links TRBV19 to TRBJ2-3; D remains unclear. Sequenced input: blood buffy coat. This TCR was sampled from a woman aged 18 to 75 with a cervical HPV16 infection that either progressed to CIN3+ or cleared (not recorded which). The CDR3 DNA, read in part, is TGTGCCAGTAGTATGGAGAGTAGCCACCCAGATACG. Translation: CASSMESSHPDT. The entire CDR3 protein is CASSMESSHPDTQYF.